This T cell receptor beta chain was sequenced during a study of T cell changes during pregnancy in multiple sclerosis. TCRdb keeps only in-frame clones here, not all; method: immunoSEQ multiplex PCR. Here the sample spans over 60,000 clones, around 90% being singletons. The V end was cut by 4 bases, the J end by 3 bases, with 16 bases between. Germline V gene data show CDR1 as SGHVS and CDR2 as FQNEAQ. The CDR3 extends over 15 amino acids. This chain links TRBV7-8 with TRBJ2-7; D gene ambiguous. This material consisted of CD4+ T cells from peripheral blood mononuclear cells, taken in the third trimester of pregnancy. The sequence was collected from a female donor in good health, enrolled as a control in a pregnancy study. This CDR3 is CASSSTITRYYEQYF. The CDR3 bases are TGTGCCAGCAGCTCCACGATAACACGATACTACGAGCAGTACTTC.